Listed here are 23 T cell receptor beta chains from one sample, sequenced in a study of blood T cell repertoires in COVID-19. Data came from immunoSEQ multiplex PCR; TCRdb stores just in-frame clones and leaves some out. The table includes fewer than 250,000 clones, just over 85% detected once. The sequenced sample consisted of peripheral blood. The receptors shown here come from a man between 50 and 59 years old with COVID-19, enrolled during active disease.

The J gene is TRBJ2-3, the V gene TRBV6-2 or TRBV6-3, with D uncertain. CDR1 is MNHEY, CDR2 SVGEGT, per germline. The CDR3 has 15 amino acids. Trimming stripped 4 bases from V and 2 bases from J, with 13 bases between. The CDR3 coding sequence is TGTGCCAGCAGTTTCTCGAGCGCCTCCACAGATACGCAGTATTTT. Encoded protein: CASSFSSASTDTQYF.

This chain uses TRBV24-1 with TRBJ2-5; the match to TRBD1 covers 7 bases. Germline V gives CDR1 KGHDR, CDR2 SFDVKD. The length of the CDR3 is 16 residues. V trimming: 4 bases; J trimming: 4 bases; junction bases outside the gene matches: 11. The CDR3: CATSDAPPYRGETQYF. The CDR3 DNA is TGTGCCACCAGTGACGCCCCCCCATACAGGGGAGAGACCCAGTACTTC.

The genes are TRBV19 and TRBJ2-3; TRBD2 matches 7 bases. Germline values: CDR1 LNHDA, CDR2 SQIVND (reference sequence). Losses at the gene ends were 6 bases for V and 0 bases for J; bases not matched to a gene: 9. The CDR3 is made up of 16 amino acids. The CDR3: CASRTSSGTSTDTQYF. DNA for the CDR3: TGTGCCAGTAGGACATCCAGCGGGACTAGCACAGATACGCAGTATTTT.

V usage is TRBV7-9 and J usage is TRBJ1-1; D is perhaps TRBD1 (6 bases). Germline loops: CDR1 SEHNR, CDR2 FQNEAQ (reference sequence). The ends were cut back, 1 base at V and 14 bases at J, with 11 bases in the middle. The CDR3 runs 11 residues. This CDR3 reads CASSLGQVGFF. CDR3 DNA sequence: TGTGCCAGCAGCTTAGGACAGGTCGGCTTCTTT.

J is TRBJ1-1 and V is TRBV6-6; D unresolved. V lost 5 bases and J lost 1, with 8 bases in between. This CDR3 is 13 amino acids long. Per the germline V gene, CDR1 is MNHNY and CDR2 is SVGAGI (reference sequence). Written as DNA, the CDR3 is TGTGCCAGCAGTACTCTGAAGAACACTGAAGCTTTCTTT. Translating it yields CASSTLKNTEAFF.

This chain connects TRBV3-1 (or the pseudogene TRBV3-2) to TRBJ1-1, with 7 bases aligning to TRBD1. After removal of 3 bases from V and 1 base from J, the junction contained 11 bases not matched to a gene. Germline V gene lookup returns CDR1 LGHDT and CDR2 YNNKEL (reference sequence). This CDR3 region has 17 residues. CDR3 amino acids: CASSQYYRGEKNTEAFF. The DNA of the CDR3 is TGTGCCAGCAGCCAGTATTACAGGGGCGAGAAGAACACTGAAGCTTTCTTT.

The chain links TRBV12-1 to TRBJ2-5; the table calls TRBD2, which could not be checked here. TRBV12-1 is a documented pseudogene. The CDR3 spans 16 residues. DNA of the CDR3: TGTGCCAGCATCCCGAGACTAGTCGAGTGGGAAGAGACCCAGTACTTC. Protein product: CASIPRLVEWEETQYF.

The V gene is TRBV14, the J gene TRBJ1-6; D not certain. The germline CDR1 and CDR2 sequences are SGHDN and FVKESK. The CDR3 consists of 16 residues. V lost 0 bases and J lost 6, with 12 bases in between. The CDR3 DNA reads TGTGCCAGCAGCCAAGAGTTAGCCGCGCTTAATTCACCCCTCCACTTT. Protein: CASSQELAALNSPLHF.

The chain employs TRBV5-6 and TRBJ2-1; D may be TRBD2 (5 bases). The CDR3 length is 16 residues. Per germline, CDR1 SGHDT and CDR2 YYEEEE. With 1 base removed from V and 3 bases from J, the gap between germline ends came to 14 bases. CDR3 protein: CASSLYPPGVYNEQFF. The CDR3 coding sequence is TGTGCCAGCAGCTTGTACCCCCCCGGGGTCTACAATGAGCAGTTCTTC.

The genes are TRBV6-2 or TRBV6-3 and TRBJ2-2; 13 positions match TRBD2. Losses at the gene ends were 6 bases for V and 5 bases for J; bases not matched to a gene: 3. The CDR3 is 15 residues long. CDR1 and CDR2 from the germline V gene are MNHEY and SVGEGT. The CDR3 here is CASSKTSGGTGELFF. The CDR3 DNA is TGTGCCAGCAGCAAGACTAGCGGGGGGACCGGGGAGCTGTTTTTT.

This chain links TRBV2 with TRBJ2-7; 11 bases agree with TRBD1. This CDR3 region has 15 residues. Per germline, CDR1 SNHLY and CDR2 FYNNEI. Unmatched junction bases numbered 13, after V lost 6 bases and J lost 9 bases. CDR3 amino acids: CASRKPRDRGSPQYF. CDR3 bases: TGTGCCAGCAGGAAGCCCCGGGACAGGGGGAGTCCGCAGTACTTC.

This clone was seen just once. This rearrangement joins TRBV7-9 to TRBJ2-2; D gene uncertain. Trimming stripped 5 bases from V and 6 bases from J, with 10 bases between. Germline values: CDR1 SEHNR, CDR2 FQNEAQ (reference sequence). This CDR3 is built from 13 residues. The CDR3 spells CASSQSPSGELFF. The CDR3 DNA reads TGTGCCAGCAGCCAAAGCCCCTCCGGGGAGCTGTTTTTT.

V is TRBV15 and J is TRBJ1-5; D possibly corresponds to TRBD1 (6 bases). The ends were cut back, 4 bases at V and 2 bases at J, with 12 bases in the middle. CDR3 length equals 15 residues. Germline CDR1 and CDR2: LNHNV and YYDKDF (reference sequence). The CDR3 nucleotides read TGTGCCACCAGCACCCGGGGGGCAGGCAATCAGCCCCAGCATTTT. Translated, it gives CATSTRGAGNQPQHF.

V gene TRBV5-4 combines with J gene TRBJ1-2; D might be TRBD1 (6 bases). V dropped 5 bases and J dropped 0 bases, with 11 bases sitting between them. This CDR3 is built from 14 residues. CDR1 SGHNT and CDR2 YYREEE come from the germline V gene (reference sequence). The CDR3 region has the DNA TGTGCCAGCAGTACAGGGACCCCTAACTATGGCTACACCTTC. Translated, it gives CASSTGTPNYGYTF.

This clone was counted between two and nine times. This chain links TRBV7-8 with TRBJ1-1; 7 nucleotides line up with TRBD1. The ends lost 5 bases at V and 0 bases at J; junction bases unmatched: 6. Germline V lookup: CDR1 SGHVS, CDR2 FQNEAQ. The CDR3 loop spans 15 amino acids. CDR3: CASSHRQGMNTEAFF. The CDR3 nucleotides are TGTGCCAGCAGCCATCGACAGGGTATGAACACTGAAGCTTTCTTT.

CDR3 loop: CSVLDRPQETQYF. Written as DNA, the CDR3 is TGCAGCGTACTGGACAGACCTCAGGAGACCCAGTACTTC. V gene TRBV29-1 combines with J gene TRBJ2-5; D perhaps matches TRBD1 (6 bases). V was shortened by 6 bases and J by 5 bases, with 16 bases between the two germline ends. The CDR3 runs to 13 residues. Per the germline V gene, CDR1 is SQVTM and CDR2 is ANQGSEA.

The rearrangement links TRBV7-9 to TRBJ1-1; perhaps TRBD1 as D (5 bases). Per the germline V gene, CDR1 is SEHNR and CDR2 is FQNEAQ (reference sequence). V was clipped by 2 bases and J by 4 bases, with 11 bases between them. This CDR3 spans 14 amino acids. The CDR3 reads CASSLIREPTEAFF. The CDR3 DNA reads TGTGCCAGCAGCTTAATCAGGGAACCCACTGAAGCTTTCTTT.

The sample holds a few counts of this clone. CDR3: CASSYSGSYGYTF. The DNA for the CDR3 is TGTGCCAGCAGTTACTCGGGCAGCTATGGCTACACCTTC. The chain employs TRBV6-6 and TRBJ1-2; D is unclear. CDR3 length: 13 amino acids. V gave up 0 bases and J gave up 4 bases, with 6 bases separating them. Germline V gene data show CDR1 as MNHNY and CDR2 as SVGAGI (reference sequence).

This clone was counted once. The rearrangement joins TRBV28 to TRBJ2-3; D is perhaps TRBD1 (6 bases). CDR1 MDHEN and CDR2 SYDVKM come from the germline V gene. This CDR3 region has 15 residues. V gave up 6 bases and J gave up 5 bases, with 18 bases separating them. The CDR3 loop is CASRPRDKGRDTQYF. In DNA form, the CDR3 reads TGTGCCAGCAGACCCCGGGACAAGGGGCGAGATACGCAGTATTTT.

This chain uses TRBV7-8 with TRBJ2-3, with D perhaps TRBD2 (5 bases). Per the germline V gene, CDR1 is SGHVS and CDR2 is FQNEAQ. V lost 1 base and J lost 6, with 11 bases in between. This CDR3 region has 14 residues. CDR3 protein: CASSLGLAGDTQYF. The CDR3, as DNA: TGTGCCAGCAGCTTAGGGCTAGCTGGGGATACGCAGTATTTT.

The chain carries TRBV4-3 and TRBJ2-7; no firm D call. CDR1 LGHNA and CDR2 YSLEER come from the germline V gene. Trimming left V 1 base short and J 0 bases short, with 10 bases between. The CDR3 is made up of 15 amino acids. The CDR3 region is CASSQGPVTSYEQYF. DNA of the CDR3: TGCGCCAGCAGCCAAGGCCCAGTTACCTCCTACGAGCAGTACTTC.

V gene TRBV7-8 combines with J gene TRBJ2-2; maybe TRBD1 (6 bases). CDR3 length: 16 amino acids. Looked up from germline, CDR1 is SGHVS and CDR2 is FQNEAQ. Trimming left V 8 bases short and J 7 bases short, with 23 bases between. The CDR3 loop is CASSERWGPNGGELFF. The CDR3, as DNA: TGTGCCAGCTCTGAAAGGTGGGGGCCGAATGGCGGGGAGCTGTTTTTT.

This CDR3 is CAWSADRGANTGELFF. Written as DNA, the CDR3 is TGTGCCTGGAGTGCCGACAGGGGCGCGAACACCGGGGAGCTGTTTTTT. This chain connects TRBV30 to TRBJ2-2, with TRBD1 matching over 8 bases. The length of the CDR3 is 16 residues. Trimming took 1 base from V and 0 from J; bases not matched to a gene: 4. Looked up from germline, CDR1 is GTSNPN and CDR2 is SVGIG (reference sequence).